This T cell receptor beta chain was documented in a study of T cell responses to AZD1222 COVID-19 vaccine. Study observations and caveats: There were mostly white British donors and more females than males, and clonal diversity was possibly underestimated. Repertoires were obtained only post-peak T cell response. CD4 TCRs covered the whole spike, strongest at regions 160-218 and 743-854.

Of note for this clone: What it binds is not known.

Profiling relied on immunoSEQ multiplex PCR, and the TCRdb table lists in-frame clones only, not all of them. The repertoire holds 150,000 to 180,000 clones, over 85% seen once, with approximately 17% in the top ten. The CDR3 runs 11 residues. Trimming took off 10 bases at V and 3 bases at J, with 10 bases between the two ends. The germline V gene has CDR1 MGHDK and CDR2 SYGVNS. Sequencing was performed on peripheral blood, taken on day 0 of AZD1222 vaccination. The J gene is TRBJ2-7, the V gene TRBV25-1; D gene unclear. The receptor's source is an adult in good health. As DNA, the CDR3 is TGTGCCACCCAAAAGGTCTACGAGCAGTACTTC. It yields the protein CATQKVYEQYF.